This T cell receptor (beta chain) appears in the sequencing data of a study of T-cell memory formation after mild COVID-19. Findings and limits, study-wide: Clones shrinking between day 15 and 85 showed a balanced CD4/CD8 split, and those that grew later tilted toward CD4+. Nothing confirmed that second-wave clones peaking on day 37 were specific for SARS-CoV-2.

V lost 1 base to trimming and J lost 5 bases, with 14 bases between them. CDR3 size: 14 residues. Germline CDR1 reads DFQATT; CDR2 reads SNEGSKA (reference sequence). Each CDR3 protein gets one entry after TCRdb re-called the 5' RACE reads with MiXCR. The sample shows about 270,000 distinct CDR3 sequences, around 15% of them seen only once. This clonotype came up a few times. As yet, its antigen is unknown. The chain combines TRBV20-1 with TRBJ1-1; D is undetermined. What was sequenced was PBMCs or a T cell subset sorted from them (not recorded which). The receptor comes from a man between 18 and 35 years old who had mild COVID-19 (a few samples of this study predate the infection). Cell type and time point are not known. The CDR3 reads CSARVEGWKTEAFF. The CDR3 bases are TGCAGTGCTAGAGTCGAGGGATGGAAGACTGAAGCTTTCTTT.